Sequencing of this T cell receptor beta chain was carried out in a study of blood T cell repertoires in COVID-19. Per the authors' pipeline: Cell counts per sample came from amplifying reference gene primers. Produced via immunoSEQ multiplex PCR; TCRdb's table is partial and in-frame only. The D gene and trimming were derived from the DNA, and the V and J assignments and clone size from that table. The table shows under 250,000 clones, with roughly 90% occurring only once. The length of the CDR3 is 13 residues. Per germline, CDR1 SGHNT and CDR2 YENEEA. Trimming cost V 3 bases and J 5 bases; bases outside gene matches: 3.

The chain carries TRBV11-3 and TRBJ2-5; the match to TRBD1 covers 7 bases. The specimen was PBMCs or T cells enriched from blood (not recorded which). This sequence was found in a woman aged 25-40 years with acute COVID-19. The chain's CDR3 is CASSLGQPETQYF. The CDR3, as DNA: TGTGCCAGCAGCTTGGGACAGCCGGAGACCCAGTACTTC.